This T cell receptor (beta chain) was captured by sequencing in a study of regulatory T cells in long-lasting Graves disease. The time point denotes: newly diagnosed GD, antithyroid drugs for less than 3 months. The authors made the TCR library using RNA they extracted from PBMCs. An endocrinology department located in Xi'an, China, was where the patients came from. Trimming removed 6 bases from V and 4 bases from J; junction bases left unmatched: 5. Germline assignment: CDR1 MNHNS and CDR2 SASEGT. This CDR3 has 14 amino acids. As concerns this clonotype: A single base separates this from a much larger clone, so it may be a read error.

The TCR beta library used iRepertoire HTBI primers with Arm-PCR amplification of CDR3. Original processing notes: Segment identification across samples yielded 50 to 80 TRBV and 14 TRBJ segments. TCRdb ran MiXCR on the multiplex PCR reads and lists one entry per CDR3 protein. TCRdb's processing, not the study's, gives the V and J calls here. The sample carries under 300,000 distinct CDR3 sequences, 15% to 20% recorded once. Another study also made use of these data, one on T cells in Graves' hyperthyroidism and ophthalmopathy. That source reports: Stability of Graves' hyperthyroidism was defined as absent ophthalmopathy progression within 18 months. The majority of expanded thyroid clonotypes above 0.001 also appeared in blood.

The TCR was taken from a woman aged 30 to 39 with Graves disease. The specimen was peripheral blood mononuclear cells (PBMCs), collected at new diagnosis, from a patient treated with antithyroid drugs. The V gene is TRBV6-1, the J gene TRBJ1-4; 7 bases are a match to TRBD1. The CDR3 loop is CASRNDRVNEKLFF. CDR3 DNA: TGTGCCAGCAGGAACGACAGGGTTAATGAAAAACTGTTTTTT.